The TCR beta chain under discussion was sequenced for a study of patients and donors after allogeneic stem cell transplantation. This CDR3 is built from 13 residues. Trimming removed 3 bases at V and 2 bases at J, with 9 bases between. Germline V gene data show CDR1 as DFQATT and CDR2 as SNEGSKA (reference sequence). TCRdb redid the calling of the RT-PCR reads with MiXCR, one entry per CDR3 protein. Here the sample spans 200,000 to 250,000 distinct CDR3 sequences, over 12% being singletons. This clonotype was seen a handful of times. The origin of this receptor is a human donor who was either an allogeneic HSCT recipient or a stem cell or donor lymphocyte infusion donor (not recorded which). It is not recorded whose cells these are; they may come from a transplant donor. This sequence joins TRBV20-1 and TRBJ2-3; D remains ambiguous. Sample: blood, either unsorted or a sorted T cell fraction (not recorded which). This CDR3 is CSARKGYTDTQYF. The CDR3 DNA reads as TGCAGTGCTAGGAAGGGATACACAGATACGCAGTATTTT.